The 17 T cell receptor beta chains given below trace back to one sample, sequenced in a study of blood T cell repertoires in COVID-19. Some clones are missing from TCRdb's copy, which holds only in-frame ones; the method was immunoSEQ multiplex PCR. The sample holds under 250,000 clones; roughly 85% are singletons and the top ten take approximately 2.6%. Material: peripheral blood. The receptors were sampled from a woman in her seventies with active or convalescent COVID-19.

The chain employs TRBV7-9 and TRBJ1-4; TRBD1 aligns across 8 bases. The junction had 6 bases not matched to a gene; V was cut back by 4 bases and J by 8 bases. Germline values: CDR1 SEHNR, CDR2 FQNEAQ (reference sequence). This CDR3 is 14 amino acids long. The CDR3 loop reads CASSSQGGSEKLFF. Here the CDR3 DNA reads TGTGCCAGCAGCTCACAGGGGGGAAGCGAAAAACTGTTTTTT.

This clone has just a few counts. The same CDR3 is also encoded by other DNA sequences in this sample. V usage is TRBV28 and J usage is TRBJ1-5; possible D gene TRBD1, 6 bases. The CDR3 spans 14 residues. Germline V gene sequence: CDR1 MDHEN, CDR2 SYDVKM. V was shortened by 6 bases and J by 3 bases, with 12 bases between the two germline ends. As DNA, the CDR3 is TGTGCCAGCAGGCGCGGACAGTTCAATCAGCCCCAGCATTTT. This translates into CASRRGQFNQPQHF.

CDR3 protein: CASSPPRGESYNEQFF. As DNA, the CDR3 is TGTGCCAGCTCCCCTCCCAGGGGGGAGTCCTACAATGAGCAGTTCTTC. The chain couples TRBV18 to TRBJ2-1; D possibly corresponds to TRBD1 (7 bases). Germline-derived CDR1 and CDR2 are KGHSH and LQKENI. Trimming took 6 bases from V and 1 from J, leaving 16 bases between them. This CDR3 is 16 amino acids long.

This rearrangement joins TRBV9 to TRBJ2-2; D might be TRBD1 (6 bases). The germline CDR1 and CDR2 sequences are SGDLS and YYNGEE. This CDR3 is 16 amino acids long. V shed 4 bases and J shed 3 bases, with 16 bases lying between them. CDR3 nucleotide sequence: TGTGCCAGCAGCCCCCGGACAGCTCGGGACACCGGGGAGCTGTTTTTT. This sequence encodes CASSPRTARDTGELFF.

The CDR3 nucleotides are TGCGCCAGCAGCGGGGACTATCTACCCAGTGAGCAGTTCTTC. Encoded protein: CASSGDYLPSEQFF. The genes are TRBV5-1 and TRBJ2-1, with 7 bases aligning to TRBD2. This CDR3 contains 14 residues. The germline V gene has CDR1 SGHRS and CDR2 YFSETQ. The V gene end was trimmed by 4 bases and the J gene end by 9 bases; junction bases not matched to a gene: 10.

The rearrangement links TRBV6-5 to TRBJ1-1; no definite D call. V lost 8 bases and J 5 bases, leaving 15 bases between the germline ends. Germline assignment: CDR1 MNHEY and CDR2 SVGAGI. The CDR3 contains 13 residues. CDR3: CASSFIGGTEAFF. CDR3 bases: TGTGCCAGCTCATTCATTGGAGGGACTGAAGCTTTCTTT.

The gene calls are TRBV9 and TRBJ2-3; 7 nucleotides line up with TRBD2. After removal of 4 bases from V and 6 bases from J, the junction contained 14 bases not matched to a gene. This CDR3 has 16 amino acids. CDR1 SGDLS and CDR2 YYNGEE come from the germline V gene. The CDR3 nucleotides read TGTGCCAGCAGCTTAGGAACGGCGGGAGCCCCGGATACGCAGTATTTT. It translates to CASSLGTAGAPDTQYF.

V usage is TRBV19 and J usage is TRBJ1-4; D gene ambiguous. Germline V gene data show CDR1 as LNHDA and CDR2 as SQIVND (reference sequence). The V and J ends lost 5 bases and 7 bases respectively, with 17 bases between them. The CDR3 loop spans 15 amino acids. CDR3 sequence (DNA): TGTGCCAGTAGTTCGGGGTACGGGGAAACTGAAAAACTGTTTTTT. It specifies CASSSGYGETEKLFF.

V gene TRBV7-9 combines with J gene TRBJ2-3, with TRBD1 as a possible D gene (6 bases). CDR3 length equals 15 residues. V lost 4 bases and J 4 bases, leaving 15 bases between the germline ends. Germline CDR1 reads SEHNR; CDR2 reads FQNEAQ (reference sequence). CDR3 DNA: TGTGCCAGCAGCTCAGGGGCTAGCCTAGCAGATACGCAGTATTTT. This gives the protein CASSSGASLADTQYF.

The chain links TRBV4-2 to TRBJ2-2, with unresolved D. The germline gives CDR1 LGHNA, CDR2 YNFKEQ. Between the trimmed V and J ends, which lost 0 bases and 4 bases, there was a span of 6 bases. This CDR3 is built from 14 residues. The CDR3 loop reads CASSQEPGTGELFF. The CDR3 DNA follows: TGTGCCAGCAGCCAAGAACCGGGCACCGGGGAGCTGTTTTTT.

The CDR3 coding sequence is TGTGCCTGGAGTGTAGGGACAGGGGGCCCCGAAGCTTTCTTT. Protein sequence: CAWSVGTGGPEAFF. The chain uses TRBV30 and TRBJ1-1; 12 bases match TRBD1. The CDR3 extends over 14 amino acids. V lost 0 bases and J lost 8; bases outside the gene matches: 4. Per the germline V gene, CDR1 is GTSNPN and CDR2 is SVGIG (reference sequence).

This clone has only a few counts. Other nucleotide sequences from this sample produce the same CDR3. The CDR3 DNA reads as TGTGCCAGCAGTTACTCGATACAGGGGGCTTACGAGCAGTACTTC. It specifies CASSYSIQGAYEQYF. The rearrangement joins TRBV6-5 to TRBJ2-7; TRBD1 matches 9 bases. V was clipped by 0 bases and J by 4 bases; unmatched bases: 4. The CDR3 spans 15 residues. The germline CDR1 and CDR2 sequences are MNHEY and SVGAGI.

The chain is built from TRBV9 and TRBJ2-5, with TRBD2 matching 11 bases. The germline V gene has CDR1 SGDLS and CDR2 YYNGEE. The CDR3 spans 14 residues. J lost 3 bases, V lost 4 bases, and 2 bases had no gene match. The CDR3 nucleotides are TGTGCCAGCAGCCCGGGACTAGCGGAAGAGACCCAGTACTTC. As protein: CASSPGLAEETQYF.

The gene calls are TRBV7-9 and TRBJ2-3, with a weak D call TRBD1 (5 bases). CDR3 length equals 15 residues. V was trimmed by 1 base and J by 0 bases, leaving 8 bases between them. CDR1 SEHNR and CDR2 FQNEAQ come from the germline V gene (reference sequence). The CDR3 reads CASSLEQASTDTQYF. The CDR3 coding sequence is TGTGCCAGCAGCTTAGAACAGGCTAGCACAGATACGCAGTATTTT.

This chain joins TRBV24-1 and TRBJ2-3, with 7 nucleotides matching TRBD1. With V trimmed by 12 bases and J by 2 bases, 7 bases remained unmatched. Germline V lookup: CDR1 KGHDR, CDR2 SFDVKD. The CDR3 length is 13 residues. In nucleotides, the CDR3 is TGTGCCGTCAAGACAGGGTCCACAGATACGCAGTATTTT. Translated, it gives CAVKTGSTDTQYF.

The rearrangement links TRBV9 to TRBJ2-2; no definite D call. Germline assignment: CDR1 SGDLS and CDR2 YYNGEE. V gave up 0 bases and J gave up 1 base, with 7 bases separating them. The CDR3 consists of 15 residues. The CDR3, as DNA: TGTGCCAGCAGCGTAGGGCAGTGGAACACCGGGGAGCTGTTTTTT. Encoded protein: CASSVGQWNTGELFF.

CDR3 nucleotides: TGTGCCAGCAGCTTAGTCGACAGGGGGCTTAGTGGCTACACCTTC. Encoded protein: CASSLVDRGLSGYTF. The rearrangement joins TRBV7-6 to TRBJ1-2, with TRBD1 identical over 10 bases. The CDR3 is 15 amino acids. V trimming: 1 base; J trimming: 7 bases; junction bases outside the gene matches: 6. Germline CDR1 and CDR2: SGHVS and FNYEAQ.